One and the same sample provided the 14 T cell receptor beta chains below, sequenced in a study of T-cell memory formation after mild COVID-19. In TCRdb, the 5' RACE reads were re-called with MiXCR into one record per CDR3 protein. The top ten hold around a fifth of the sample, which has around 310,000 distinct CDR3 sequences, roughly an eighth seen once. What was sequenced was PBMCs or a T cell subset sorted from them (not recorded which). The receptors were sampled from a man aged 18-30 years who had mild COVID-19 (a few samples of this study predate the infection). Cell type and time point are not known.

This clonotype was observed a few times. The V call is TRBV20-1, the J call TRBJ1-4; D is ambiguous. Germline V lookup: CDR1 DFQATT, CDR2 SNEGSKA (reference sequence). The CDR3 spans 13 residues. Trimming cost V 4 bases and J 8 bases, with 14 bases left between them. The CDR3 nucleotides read TGCAGTGCTAAGCGCGGGGTAGAAGAAAAACTGTTTTTT. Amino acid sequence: CSAKRGVEEKLFF.

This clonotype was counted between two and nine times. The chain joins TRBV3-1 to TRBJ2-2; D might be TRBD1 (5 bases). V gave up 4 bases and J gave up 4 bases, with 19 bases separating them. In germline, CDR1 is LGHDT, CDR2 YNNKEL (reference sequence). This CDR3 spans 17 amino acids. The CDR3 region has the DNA TGTGCCAGCAGCCGCAGTCCAGGGCCTTACGGCACCGGGGAGCTGTTTTTT. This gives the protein CASSRSPGPYGTGELFF.

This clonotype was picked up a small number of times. In DNA, the CDR3 is TGTGCCAGCAGTCCCCGGGCAGGGTTCAGCGGGGAGCTGTTTTTT. Encoded protein: CASSPRAGFSGELFF. The chain links TRBV12-3 or TRBV12-4 to TRBJ2-2, with D maybe TRBD1 (5 bases). This CDR3 comprises 15 residues. Trimming removed 5 bases at V and 7 bases at J, with 17 bases between.

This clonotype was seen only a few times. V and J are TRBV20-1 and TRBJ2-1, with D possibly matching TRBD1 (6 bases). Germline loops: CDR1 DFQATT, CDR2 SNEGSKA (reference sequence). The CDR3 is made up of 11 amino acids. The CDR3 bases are TGCAGCCAGGGGACCTACAATGAGCAGTTCTTC. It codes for CSQGTYNEQFF.

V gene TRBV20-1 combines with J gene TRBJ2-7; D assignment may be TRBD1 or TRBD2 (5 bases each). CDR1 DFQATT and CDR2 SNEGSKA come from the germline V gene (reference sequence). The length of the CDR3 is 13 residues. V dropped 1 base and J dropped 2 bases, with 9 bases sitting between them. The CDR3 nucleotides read TGCAGTGCTAGAGCGGGACCTGCCTACGAGCAGTACTTC. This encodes CSARAGPAYEQYF.

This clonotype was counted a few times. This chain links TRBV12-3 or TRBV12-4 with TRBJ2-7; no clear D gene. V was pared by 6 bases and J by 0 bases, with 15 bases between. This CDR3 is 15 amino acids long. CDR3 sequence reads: CASRPGAGSSYEQYF. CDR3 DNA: TGTGCCAGCAGGCCCGGAGCAGGAAGCTCCTACGAGCAGTACTTC.

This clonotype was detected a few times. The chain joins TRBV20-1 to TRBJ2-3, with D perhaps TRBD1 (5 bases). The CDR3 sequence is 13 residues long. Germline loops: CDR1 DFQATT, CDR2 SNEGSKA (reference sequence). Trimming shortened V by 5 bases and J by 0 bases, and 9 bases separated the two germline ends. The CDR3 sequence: CSAPKGSTDTQYF. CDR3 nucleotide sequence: TGCAGTGCTCCGAAGGGGAGCACAGATACGCAGTATTTT.

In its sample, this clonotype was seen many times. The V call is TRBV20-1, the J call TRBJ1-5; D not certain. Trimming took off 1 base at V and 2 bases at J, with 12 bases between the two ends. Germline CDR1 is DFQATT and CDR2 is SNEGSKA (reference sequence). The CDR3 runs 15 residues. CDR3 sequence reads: CSARAVIGGNQPQHF. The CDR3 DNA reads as TGCAGTGCTAGAGCCGTAATTGGGGGCAATCAGCCCCAGCATTTT.

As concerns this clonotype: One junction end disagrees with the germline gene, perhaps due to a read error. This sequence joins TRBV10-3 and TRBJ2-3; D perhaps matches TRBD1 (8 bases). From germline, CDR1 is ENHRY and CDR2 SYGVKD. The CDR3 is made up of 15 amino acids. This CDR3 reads CALRGPGRGEDTQYF. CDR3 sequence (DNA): TGTGCCCTCAGGGGGCCCGGACGGGGGGAAGATACGCAGTATTTT.

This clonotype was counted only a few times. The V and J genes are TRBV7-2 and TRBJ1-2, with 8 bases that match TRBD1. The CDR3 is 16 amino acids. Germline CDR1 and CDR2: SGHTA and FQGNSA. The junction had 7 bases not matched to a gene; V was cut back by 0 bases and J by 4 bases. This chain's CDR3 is CASSLAQGADLYGYTF. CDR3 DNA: TGTGCCAGCAGCTTAGCGCAGGGGGCCGACCTCTATGGCTACACCTTC.

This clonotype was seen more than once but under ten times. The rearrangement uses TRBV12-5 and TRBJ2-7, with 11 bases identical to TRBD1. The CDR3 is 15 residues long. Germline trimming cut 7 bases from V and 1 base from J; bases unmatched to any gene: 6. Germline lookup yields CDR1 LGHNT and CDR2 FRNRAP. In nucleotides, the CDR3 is TGTGCTAGTGATGCCGGGACAGGGGGGTCCTACGAGCAGTACGTC. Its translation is CASDAGTGGSYEQYV.

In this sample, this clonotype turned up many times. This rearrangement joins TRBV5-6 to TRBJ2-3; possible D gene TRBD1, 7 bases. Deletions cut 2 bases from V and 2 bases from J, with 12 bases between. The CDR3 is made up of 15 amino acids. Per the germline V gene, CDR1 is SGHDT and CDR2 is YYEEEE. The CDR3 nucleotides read TGTGCCAGCAGCTTTTCAGGGGGGTACACAGATACGCAGTATTTT. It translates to CASSFSGGYTDTQYF. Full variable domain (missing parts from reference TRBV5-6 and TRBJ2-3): DAGVTQSPTHLIKTRGQQVTLRCSPKSGHDTVSWYQQALGQGPQFIFQYYEEEERQRGNFPDRFSGHQFPNYSSELNVNALLLGDSALYLCASSFSGGYTDTQYFGPGTRLTVL.

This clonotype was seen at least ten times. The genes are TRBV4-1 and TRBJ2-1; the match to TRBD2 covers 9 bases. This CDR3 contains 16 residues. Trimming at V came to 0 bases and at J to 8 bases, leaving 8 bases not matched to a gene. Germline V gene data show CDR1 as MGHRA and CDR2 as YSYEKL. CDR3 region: CASSQDGLATNYEQFF. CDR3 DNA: TGCGCCAGCAGCCAAGATGGACTAGCGACGAACTATGAGCAGTTCTTC.

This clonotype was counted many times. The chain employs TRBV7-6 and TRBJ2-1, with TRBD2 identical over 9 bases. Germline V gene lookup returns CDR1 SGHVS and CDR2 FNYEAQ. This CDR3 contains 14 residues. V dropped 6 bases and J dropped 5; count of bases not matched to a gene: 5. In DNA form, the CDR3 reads TGTGCCAGCAGATCAGCGGGGGGTAACAATGAGCAGTTCTTC. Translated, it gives CASRSAGGNNEQFF.